This is a list of T cell receptor beta chains from one sample in a study of immune evolution from preneoplasia to lung adenocarcinoma. The assay was immunoSEQ multiplex PCR, and TCRdb's table has in-frame clones only and misses some. The table lists about 11,000 clones, under 90% of them singletons. Sequencing used FFPE minimally invasive lung adenocarcinoma tissue. The origin of the receptors is a person aged 65-85 years with lung adenocarcinoma. Both conserved end residues are part of each CDR3. Each record gives: V gene, J gene, clone size, D gene, CDR3 DNA, CDR3 protein. A D gene is named only where the DNA matches it firmly. Clone size is stated in some rows and not others, as once, few, many or a class when expanded.

v_call: TRBV14
j_call: TRBJ2-1
clone_size: once
d_call: TRBD2
cdr3_nt: TGTGCCAGCAGCCAGGGACTATATAGTGAGCAGTTCTTC
cdr3_aa: CASSQGLYSEQFF

v_call: TRBV4-1
j_call: TRBJ2-3
clone_size: .
d_call: .
cdr3_nt: TGCGCCAGCAGCCAAGGACTAGCCTGGGACAACACAGATACGCAGTATTTT
cdr3_aa: CASSQGLAWDNTDTQYF

v_call: TRBV6-6
j_call: TRBJ2-2
clone_size: .
d_call: .
cdr3_nt: TGTGCCAGCAGCCAAGCGAACACCGGGGAGCTGTTTTTT
cdr3_aa: CASSQANTGELFF

v_call: TRBV5-4
j_call: TRBJ2-3
clone_size: .
d_call: .
cdr3_nt: TGTGCCAGCAGCTTGGGATCGTGGGATACGCAGTATTTT
cdr3_aa: CASSLGSWDTQYF

v_call: TRBV28
j_call: TRBJ2-7
clone_size: .
d_call: .
cdr3_nt: TGTGCCAGCAGCTTCCCGGACGGTTCCTACGAGCAGTACTTC
cdr3_aa: CASSFPDGSYEQYF

v_call: TRBV30
j_call: TRBJ2-7
clone_size: .
d_call: .
cdr3_nt: TGTGCCTGGAGTGCAAGCGGAATTACCCCCGAGCAGTACTTC
cdr3_aa: CAWSASGITPEQYF

v_call: TRBV27
j_call: TRBJ1-1
clone_size: .
d_call: TRBD1
cdr3_nt: TGTGCCAGCAGTTCCCAGGGGGTGAACACTGAAGCTTTCTTT
cdr3_aa: CASSSQGVNTEAFF

v_call: TRBV5-1
j_call: TRBJ1-2
clone_size: .
d_call: .
cdr3_nt: TGCGCCAGCAGCTTGGCCAGGGGCTATGGCTACACCTTC
cdr3_aa: CASSLARGYGYTF

v_call: TRBV5-8
j_call: TRBJ1-5
clone_size: once
d_call: .
cdr3_nt: TGTGCCAGCAGCTTGGCCGTAGGGGGCAATCAGCCCCAGCATTTT
cdr3_aa: CASSLAVGGNQPQHF

v_call: TRBV19
j_call: TRBJ1-2
clone_size: .
d_call: .
cdr3_nt: TGTGCCAGTACCCTAGGGGGGGGCGACTATGGCTACACCTTC
cdr3_aa: CASTLGGGDYGYTF

v_call: TRBV7-6
j_call: TRBJ2-3
clone_size: .
d_call: TRBD1
cdr3_nt: TGTGCCAGCAGCTCCATGCTAGGGGGGACAGGGGATACGCAGTATTTT
cdr3_aa: CASSSMLGGTGDTQYF

v_call: TRBV7-9
j_call: TRBJ1-1
clone_size: .
d_call: .
cdr3_nt: TGTGCCAGCAGCTCTAGTATGGTAGCTTTCTTT
cdr3_aa: CASSSSMVAFF

v_call: TRBV2
j_call: TRBJ2-1
clone_size: .
d_call: .
cdr3_nt: TGTGCCAGCAGACCCGGGATCGATGAGCAGTTCTTC
cdr3_aa: CASRPGIDEQFF

v_call: TRBV14
j_call: TRBJ1-2
clone_size: .
d_call: .
cdr3_nt: TGTGCCAGCAGCCCCGCCCGGATCTATGGCTACACCTTC
cdr3_aa: CASSPARIYGYTF

v_call: TRBV23-1
j_call: TRBJ2-7
clone_size: .
d_call: TRBD1
cdr3_nt: TGCGCCAGCAATACAGGGGACCCCTACGAGCAGTACTTC
cdr3_aa: CASNTGDPYEQYF

v_call: TRBV7-8
j_call: TRBJ2-7
clone_size: .
d_call: .
cdr3_nt: TGTGCCAGCAGCTTTGGGGGGGAGCAGTACTTC
cdr3_aa: CASSFGGEQYF

v_call: TRBV4-1
j_call: TRBJ2-5
clone_size: .
d_call: TRBD2
cdr3_nt: TGCGCCAGCAGCCGAGGTCCCGGGGGGGAGACCCAGTACTTC
cdr3_aa: CASSRGPGGETQYF

v_call: TRBV7-2
j_call: TRBJ2-2
clone_size: .
d_call: TRBD1
cdr3_nt: TGTGCCAGCAGCTTAACGCGAGCAGGGGGCGCCGGCGGGGAGCTGTTTTTT
cdr3_aa: CASSLTRAGGAGGELFF

v_call: TRBV5-1
j_call: TRBJ2-7
clone_size: .
d_call: TRBD1
cdr3_nt: TGCGCCTGCGGACAGGGGGGATCCTACGAGCAGTACTTC
cdr3_aa: CACGQGGSYEQYF

v_call: TRBV9
j_call: TRBJ2-7
clone_size: medium-sized
d_call: TRBD2
cdr3_nt: TGTGCCAGCAGCGCCCAGTCTCGGGCTAGCGGCACCTACGAGCAGTACTTC
cdr3_aa: CASSAQSRASGTYEQYF

v_call: TRBV11-2
j_call: TRBJ2-7
clone_size: .
d_call: TRBD2
cdr3_nt: TGTGCCAGCAGCCAACTCCGGCTAGCGGGGGGGTTCTCCTACGAGCAGTACTTC
cdr3_aa: CASSQLRLAGGFSYEQYF

v_call: TRBV11-2
j_call: TRBJ2-3
clone_size: .
d_call: TRBD2
cdr3_nt: TGTGCCAGCAGCTTAGCACTAGCGGGGGGAAATACGCAGTATTTT
cdr3_aa: CASSLALAGGNTQYF

v_call: TRBV27
j_call: TRBJ1-2
clone_size: .
d_call: TRBD1
cdr3_nt: TGTGCCAGCAGTTTAGGAGCCGGGACAGGAGGAGGCTACACCTTC
cdr3_aa: CASSLGAGTGGGYTF

v_call: TRBV6-6
j_call: TRBJ1-1
clone_size: .
d_call: .
cdr3_nt: TGTGCCAGCAGTTGGGGGGAAACGGCTTTCTTT
cdr3_aa: CASSWGETAFF

v_call: TRBV11-3
j_call: TRBJ2-1
clone_size: .
d_call: .
cdr3_nt: TGTGCCAGCAGCTTAGAAGGCTATACTGACAATGAGCAGTTCTTC
cdr3_aa: CASSLEGYTDNEQFF